This T cell receptor (beta chain) comes out of a study of shared T cell receptors in the human thymus. The CDR3 spans 15 residues. V shed 0 bases, J shed 4 bases, and the junction held 4 bases outside the gene matches. From germline, CDR1 is SGHTS and CDR2 YDEGEE. Libraries were prepared by immunoSEQ multiplex PCR; TCRdb keeps only in-frame clonotypes and omits some of them. The sample holds some 700,000 clones, 70% to 90% seen once. These data are also associated with another study on human thymus T cells. From that study: There appeared to be biased usage of V and J genes in thymic and blood repertoires.

The clonotype originates from a boy under two years old with a congenital heart defect. Sequencing was done on a sample of thymocytes. The chain is built from TRBV5-8 and TRBJ2-3, with 8 bases that match TRBD2. In DNA form, the CDR3 reads TGTGCCAGCAGCTTGGCCGCGCGGGAGGCAGATACGCAGTATTTT. The encoded protein is CASSLAAREADTQYF. Full variable domain (missing parts from reference TRBV5-8 and TRBJ2-3): EAGVTQSPTHLIKTRGQQATLRCSPISGHTSVYWYQQALGLGLQFLLWYDEGEERNRGNFPPRFSGRQFPNYSSELNVNALELEDSALYLCASSLAAREADTQYFGPGTRLTVL.